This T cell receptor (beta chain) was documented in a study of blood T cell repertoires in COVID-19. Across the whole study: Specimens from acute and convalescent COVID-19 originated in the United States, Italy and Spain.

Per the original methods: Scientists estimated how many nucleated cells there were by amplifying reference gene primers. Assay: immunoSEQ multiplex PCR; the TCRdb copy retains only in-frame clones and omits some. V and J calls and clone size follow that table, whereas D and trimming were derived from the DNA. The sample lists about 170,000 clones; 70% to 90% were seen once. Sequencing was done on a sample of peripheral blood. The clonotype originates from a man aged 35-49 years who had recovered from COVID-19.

The CDR3, as DNA: TGTGCCAGCGACTGGGGGCGCGGTAGCAATCAGCCCCAGCATTTT. Encoded protein: CASDWGRGSNQPQHF. The chain couples TRBV6-5 to TRBJ1-5; tentative D call: TRBD1 (6 bases). Germline CDR1 reads MNHEY; CDR2 reads SVGAGI. The CDR3 length is 15 residues. V lost 8 bases, J lost 0 bases, and 14 bases lay in between.